This TCR beta chain was profiled in a study of blood T cell repertoires in COVID-19. As for the study in general: Italy, Spain and the United States were the sources of the convalescent and acute COVID-19 samples. T cells, B-cell-depleted T cells, or PBMCs supplied cDNA or gDNA.

The data were produced by immunoSEQ multiplex PCR, yet TCRdb's version contains in-frame clones alone and is incomplete. The sample has under 55,000 clones; roughly 86% are singletons. After removal of 4 bases from V and 4 bases from J, the junction contained 4 bases not matched to a gene. CDR3 size: 15 residues. CDR1 SGDLS and CDR2 YYNGEE come from the germline V gene. The chain combines TRBV9 with TRBJ2-1; 11 nucleotides align to TRBD2. The sequence came from a human donor in a cohort sampled during active COVID-19. The sequencing input was peripheral blood. CDR3 in amino acids: CASSPGTSGYNEQFF. CDR3 nucleotides: TGTGCCAGCAGCCCCGGGACTAGCGGATACAATGAGCAGTTCTTC.